Here is one T cell receptor (beta chain) with its context. Its specificity is unknown. This sample is part of a study of long-term antiretroviral therapy in people with HIV. Study-level background: Earliest sampling preceded the 2015 immediate-ART recommendation by about a decade.

The germline V and J ends were trimmed by 6 bases and 3 bases, with 14 bases remaining between them. The germline V gene has CDR1 MNHNS and CDR2 SASEGT. CDR3 length equals 14 residues. Run at survey level, the immunoSEQ assay was version v3.0. Method: immunoSEQ multiplex PCR; TCRdb's copy keeps in-frame clones and lacks some. Of about 21,000 clones listed, around 84% are singletons. Whole-study results and caveats: Clonotypes expanded prior to ART showed repertoire dominance at all sampled time points.

The V call is TRBV6-1, the J call TRBJ1-1; no firm D call. The TCR was taken from a woman between 25 and 40 years old with HIV. Material: unsorted PBMCs, obtained 0.2 years after starting antiretroviral therapy. The CDR3 loop is CASSYPHQDTEAFF. The CDR3 DNA reads as TGTGCCAGCAGCTACCCCCATCAGGACACTGAAGCTTTCTTT.